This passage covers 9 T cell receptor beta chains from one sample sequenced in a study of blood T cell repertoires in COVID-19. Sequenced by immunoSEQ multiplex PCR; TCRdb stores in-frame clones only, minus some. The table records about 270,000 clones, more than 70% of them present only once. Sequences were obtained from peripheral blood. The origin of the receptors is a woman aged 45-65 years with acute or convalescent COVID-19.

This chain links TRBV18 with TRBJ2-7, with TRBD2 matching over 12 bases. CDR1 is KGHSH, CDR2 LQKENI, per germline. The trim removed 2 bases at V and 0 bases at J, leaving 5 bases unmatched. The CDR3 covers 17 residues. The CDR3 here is CASSPGLAGRSSYEQYF. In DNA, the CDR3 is TGTGCCAGCTCACCAGGACTAGCGGGGAGGAGCTCCTACGAGCAGTACTTC.

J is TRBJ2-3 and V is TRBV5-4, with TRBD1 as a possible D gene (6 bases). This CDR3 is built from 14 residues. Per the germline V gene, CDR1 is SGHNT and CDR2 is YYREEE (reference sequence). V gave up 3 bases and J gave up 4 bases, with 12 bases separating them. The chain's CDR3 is CASSSPQGPDTQYF. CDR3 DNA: TGTGCCAGCAGCTCCCCCCAGGGGCCAGATACGCAGTATTTT.

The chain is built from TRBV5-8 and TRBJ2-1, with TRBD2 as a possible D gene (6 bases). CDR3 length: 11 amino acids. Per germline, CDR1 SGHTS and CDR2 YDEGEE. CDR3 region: CRGRLGNEQFF. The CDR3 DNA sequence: TGTCGGGGGAGGCTGGGGAATGAGCAGTTCTTC. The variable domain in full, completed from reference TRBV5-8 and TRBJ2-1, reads EAGVTQSPTHLIKTRGQQATLRCSPISGHTSVYWYQQALGLGLQFLLWYDEGEERNRGNFPPRFSGRQFPNYSSELNVNALELEDSALYLCRGRLGNEQFFGPGTRLTVL.

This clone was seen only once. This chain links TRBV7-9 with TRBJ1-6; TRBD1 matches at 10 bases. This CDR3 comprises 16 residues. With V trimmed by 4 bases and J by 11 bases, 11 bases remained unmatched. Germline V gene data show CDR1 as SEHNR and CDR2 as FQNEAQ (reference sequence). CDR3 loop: CASSSPGTGVTPPLHF. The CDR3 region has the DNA TGTGCCAGCAGCTCACCCGGGACAGGGGTGACGCCACCCCTCCACTTT.

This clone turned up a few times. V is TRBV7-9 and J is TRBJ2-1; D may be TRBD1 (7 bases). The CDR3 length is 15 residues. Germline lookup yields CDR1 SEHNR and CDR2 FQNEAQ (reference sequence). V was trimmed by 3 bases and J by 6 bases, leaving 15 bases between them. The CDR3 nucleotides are TGTGCCAGCAGCTTCCTCAGGGGGGCCCCCAATGAGCAGTTCTTC. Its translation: CASSFLRGAPNEQFF.

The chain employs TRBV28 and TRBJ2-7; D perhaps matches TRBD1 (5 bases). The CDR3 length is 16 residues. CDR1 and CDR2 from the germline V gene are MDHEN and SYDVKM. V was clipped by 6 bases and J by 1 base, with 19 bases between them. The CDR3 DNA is TGTGCCAGCAGCTCCCCCTCTAGACAGCTATCCTACGAGCAGTACTTC. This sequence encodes CASSSPSRQLSYEQYF. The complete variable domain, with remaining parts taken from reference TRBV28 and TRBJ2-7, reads DVKVTQSSRYLVKRTGEKVFLECVQDMDHENMFWYRQDPGLGLRLIYFSYDVKMKEKGDIPEGYSVSREKKERFSLILESASTNQTSMYLCASSSPSRQLSYEQYFGPGTRLTVT.

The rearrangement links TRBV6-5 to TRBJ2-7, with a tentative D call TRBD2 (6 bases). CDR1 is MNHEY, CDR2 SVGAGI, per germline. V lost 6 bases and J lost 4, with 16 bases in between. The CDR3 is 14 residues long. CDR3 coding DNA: TGTGCCAGCAGCCGGGACTCCAGGACTTACGAGCAGTACTTC. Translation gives CASSRDSRTYEQYF.

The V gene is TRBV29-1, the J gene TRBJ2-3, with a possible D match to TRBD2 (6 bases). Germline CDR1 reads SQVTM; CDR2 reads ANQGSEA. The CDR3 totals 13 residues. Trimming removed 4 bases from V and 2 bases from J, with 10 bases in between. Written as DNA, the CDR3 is TGCAGCGTTGCGGGACTTGCCACAGATACGCAGTATTTT. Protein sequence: CSVAGLATDTQYF.

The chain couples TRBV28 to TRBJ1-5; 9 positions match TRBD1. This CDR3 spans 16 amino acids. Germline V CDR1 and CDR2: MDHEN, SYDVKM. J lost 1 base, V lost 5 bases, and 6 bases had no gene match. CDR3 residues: CASSPLGTGSNQPQHF. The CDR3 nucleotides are TGTGCCAGCAGTCCTCTCGGGACAGGGAGCAATCAGCCCCAGCATTTT.